Each of the 30 T cell receptor beta chains below was sequenced from the same sample in a study of shared clonotypes between healthy human individuals. Sequencing was performed with immunoSEQ multiplex PCR; in TCRdb, only in-frame clones are kept and a portion is missing. The data show 780,000 or so clones, with approximately 72% seen just once and more than 1.5% held by the top ten. The sample was memory CD4+ T cells sorted from blood. Subset: CD45RA-negative fraction. The receptor source for this set is a young woman in good health.

The V call is TRBV7-6, the J call TRBJ2-1, with D perhaps TRBD2 (6 bases). The germline CDR1 and CDR2 sequences are SGHVS and FNYEAQ. V gave up 3 bases and J gave up 8 bases, with 14 bases separating them. The CDR3 covers 14 residues. The CDR3 is CASSLTTSSDEQFF. CDR3 sequence (DNA): TGTGCCAGCAGCTTGACGACTAGTTCGGATGAGCAGTTCTTC. Filled out from reference TRBV7-6 and TRBJ2-1, the complete variable domain reads GAGVSQSPRYKVTKRGQDVALRCDPISGHVSLYWYRQALGQGPEFLTYFNYEAQQDKSGLPNDRFSAERPEGSISTLTIQRTEQRDSAMYRCASSLTTSSDEQFFGPGTRLTVL.

The V call is TRBV6-1, the J call TRBJ1-4, with D possibly TRBD1 on 6 matching bases. V lost 7 bases and J 7 bases, leaving 13 bases between the germline ends. CDR1 MNHNS and CDR2 SASEGT come from the germline V gene. This CDR3 contains 13 residues. CDR3 residues: CASNRAEAEKLFF. Here the CDR3 DNA reads TGTGCCAGCAACAGGGCGGAGGCTGAAAAACTGTTTTTT.

This clone was observed a handful of times. The chain joins TRBV6-1 to TRBJ2-7, with TRBD2 matching over 9 bases. The CDR3 is 16 amino acids. Germline CDR1 and CDR2: MNHNS and SASEGT. The trim removed 4 bases at V and 0 bases at J, leaving 7 bases unmatched. The DNA of the CDR3 is TGTGCCAGCAGTGCGACTAGCGGAGACAGCTCCTACGAGCAGTACTTC. Translation gives CASSATSGDSSYEQYF.

This rearrangement joins TRBV6-6 to TRBJ2-7; 11 bases align to TRBD2. J lost 3 bases, V lost 5 bases, and 6 bases had no gene match. Germline CDR1 and CDR2: MNHNY and SVGAGI (reference sequence). This CDR3 has 15 residues. The DNA for the CDR3 is TGTGCCAGCAGTCCAAGACTAGCGGGATACTACGAGCAGTACTTC. Encoded protein: CASSPRLAGYYEQYF.

The rearrangement links TRBV28 to TRBJ2-7; 9 nucleotides agree with TRBD1. The CDR3 runs to 16 residues. Germline-derived CDR1 and CDR2 are MDHEN and SYDVKM. J lost 5 bases, V lost 7 bases, and 15 bases had no gene match. The CDR3 sequence is CASNSRGRTGDHEQYF. CDR3 bases: TGTGCCAGCAATTCCCGTGGGAGGACAGGGGACCACGAGCAGTACTTC.

The chain joins TRBV6-6 to TRBJ2-7, with 9 bases matching TRBD2. Germline trimming cut 5 bases from V and 4 bases from J; bases unmatched to any gene: 6. The CDR3 totals 14 residues. Looked up from germline, CDR1 is MNHNY and CDR2 is SVGAGI (reference sequence). CDR3 amino acids: CASSPRTSDYEQYF. CDR3 nucleotide sequence: TGTGCCAGCAGTCCTAGGACTAGCGATTACGAGCAGTACTTC.

V and J are TRBV10-1 and TRBJ2-1; D gene ambiguous. V lost 0 bases, J lost 10 bases, and 16 bases lay in between. Germline CDR1 reads WNHNN; CDR2 reads SYGVQD (reference sequence). The CDR3 contains 15 residues. The CDR3 DNA follows: TGCGCCAGCAGTGAGTCTGCGTCTTCCCTGATGGAGCAGTTCTTC. Its translation is CASSESASSLMEQFF.

This sequence joins TRBV28 and TRBJ1-5; D is perhaps TRBD1 (5 bases). Trimming cost V 6 bases and J 9 bases, with 18 bases left between them. The germline V gene has CDR1 MDHEN and CDR2 SYDVKM. This CDR3 comprises 14 residues. CDR3 DNA: TGTGCCAGCAGAAAGCTGGGTCGGGGCTTGCCCCAGCATTTT. Amino acids: CASRKLGRGLPQHF.

The chain carries TRBV2 and TRBJ2-7; TRBD1 matches at 9 bases. V was pared by 4 bases and J by 7 bases, with 23 bases of the junction left unmatched. CDR3 length equals 19 residues. CDR1 is SNHLY and CDR2 is FYNNEI in the germline V gene. In DNA, the CDR3 is TGTGCCAGCAGTGGACCCTCTCCCGGGACAGGGCCTTTTGGTGGGGAGCAGTACTTC. Translation gives CASSGPSPGTGPFGGEQYF.

The J gene is TRBJ2-5, the V gene TRBV7-2; possibly TRBD2 for D (7 bases). The V end lost 5 bases, the J end lost 5 bases, and 21 bases lay between the germline ends. The CDR3 has 16 amino acids. Germline assignment: CDR1 SGHTA and CDR2 FQGNSA. The CDR3 loop reads CASSPSTGRVGETQYF. The CDR3 nucleotides are TGTGCCAGCAGCCCGTCAACAGGGAGGGTAGGGGAGACCCAGTACTTC.

There are a few counts of this clone. CDR3 DNA sequence: TGTGCCAGCAGTAGATTGGACAGGCAGATTCGCGGACTGTTTTTT. Protein product: CASSRLDRQIRGLFF. The rearrangement joins TRBV28 to TRBJ1-4; 7 nucleotides agree with TRBD1. The CDR3 covers 15 residues. V was pared by 5 bases and J by 13 bases, with 16 bases of the junction left unmatched. The germline gives CDR1 MDHEN, CDR2 SYDVKM.

The V gene is TRBV7-9, the J gene TRBJ2-2; no clear D. Germline V gene sequence: CDR1 SEHNR, CDR2 FQNEAQ (reference sequence). This CDR3 contains 16 residues. With 4 bases removed from V and 0 bases from J, the gap between germline ends came to 12 bases. In nucleotides, the CDR3 is TGTGCCAGCAGCTCAAGGGATATGGCGAACACCGGGGAGCTGTTTTTT. Amino acids: CASSSRDMANTGELFF.

J is TRBJ2-5 and V is TRBV9; no firm D call. Looked up from germline, CDR1 is SGDLS and CDR2 is YYNGEE. V shed 0 bases and J shed 5 bases, with 14 bases lying between them. This CDR3 is 15 amino acids long. CDR3 DNA sequence: TGTGCCAGCAGCGTAGGAATCGATTCCTCCGAGACCCAGTACTTC. This encodes CASSVGIDSSETQYF.

The chain couples TRBV7-9 to TRBJ2-6; the D gene is possibly TRBD1 (6 bases). Germline V gives CDR1 SEHNR, CDR2 FQNEAQ (reference sequence). The CDR3 is made up of 15 amino acids. The V end lost 4 bases, the J end lost 4 bases, and 11 bases lay between the germline ends. The chain's CDR3 is CASSSGQSGANVLTF. In nucleotides, the CDR3 is TGTGCCAGCAGCTCTGGACAGTCCGGGGCCAACGTCCTGACTTTC.

The chain is built from TRBV29-1 and TRBJ2-1; D possibly matches TRBD1 or TRBD2 (5 bases each). The CDR3 runs to 11 residues. Germline V CDR1 and CDR2: SQVTM, ANQGSEA. CDR3 nucleotides: TGCAGGCCTCATCAAGAGGGGGAGCAGTTCTTC. Amino acids: CRPHQEGEQFF.

In its sample, this clone was seen a few times. The chain links TRBV6-1 to TRBJ2-5, with D tentatively TRBD2 (5 bases). The germline V gene has CDR1 MNHNS and CDR2 SASEGT. This CDR3 region has 14 residues. V dropped 2 bases and J dropped 3 bases, with 10 bases sitting between them. The CDR3 DNA is TGTGCCAGCAGTGAAACGGGGTCGAAAGAGACCCAGTACTTC. The encoded protein is CASSETGSKETQYF.

This clone occurred many times. The CDR3 is CASSEQGGRGGEQFF. The CDR3 DNA follows: TGTGCCAGCAGTGAACAAGGGGGCCGAGGCGGGGAGCAGTTCTTC. The genes are TRBV6-1 and TRBJ2-1; 7 nucleotides align to TRBD1. The CDR3 has 15 amino acids. Trimming took 2 bases from V and 10 from J; bases not matched to a gene: 11. CDR1 MNHNS and CDR2 SASEGT come from the germline V gene.

This sequence joins TRBV11-1 and TRBJ2-3; 7 positions match TRBD2. The CDR3 has 16 amino acids. Per germline, CDR1 SGHAT and CDR2 FQDESV (reference sequence). V shed 2 bases, J shed 3 bases, and the junction held 8 bases outside the gene matches. CDR3 nucleotide sequence: TGTGCCAGCAGCTTATGGGGGGGAATTGCAACAGATACGCAGTATTTT. This sequence encodes CASSLWGGIATDTQYF.

This chain uses TRBV6-6 with TRBJ2-7; D is unclear. With 7 bases removed from V and 0 bases from J, the gap between germline ends came to 13 bases. This CDR3 region has 14 residues. Germline V gives CDR1 MNHNY, CDR2 SVGAGI (reference sequence). CDR3 protein: CASTPTYSSYEQYF. CDR3 nucleotides: TGTGCCAGCACTCCAACCTACAGCTCCTACGAGCAGTACTTC.

This chain uses TRBV7-8 with TRBJ2-5; 10 bases agree with TRBD2. The CDR3 has 15 amino acids. CDR1 and CDR2 (germline): SGHVS, FQNEAQ. V shed 6 bases, J shed 7 bases, and the junction held 11 bases outside the gene matches. In DNA, the CDR3 is TGTGCCAGCAGGGGGCTACTAGCGGGAAGGGGGACCCAGTACTTC. It codes for CASRGLLAGRGTQYF.

The V call is TRBV10-3, the J call TRBJ1-1; no firm D call. This CDR3 spans 12 amino acids. Trimming took 8 bases from V and 4 from J, leaving 11 bases between them. Germline CDR1 and CDR2: ENHRY and SYGVKD. DNA for the CDR3: TGTGCCATCGGGGTAGGGAGCACTGAAGCTTTCTTT. It codes for CAIGVGSTEAFF.

The V call is TRBV19, the J call TRBJ2-1; maybe TRBD2 (5 bases). Between the trimmed V and J ends, which lost 3 bases and 1 base, there was a span of 13 bases. Germline CDR1 LNHDA, CDR2 SQIVND (reference sequence). The CDR3 length is 16 residues. In nucleotides, the CDR3 is TGTGCCAGTAGTATTTTGGGCAGGACTTCCTACAATGAGCAGTTCTTC. It specifies CASSILGRTSYNEQFF.

This clone has just a few counts. This specimen includes other DNA sequences encoding the same CDR3. The chain links TRBV5-4 to TRBJ2-3; D is undetermined. Deletions cut 0 bases from V and 6 bases from J, with 5 bases between. Germline values: CDR1 SGHNT, CDR2 YYREEE (reference sequence). The CDR3 runs to 12 residues. This CDR3 reads CASSLEGDTQYF. The CDR3 DNA reads as TGTGCCAGCAGCTTGGAAGGGGATACGCAGTATTTT. Full variable domain (rest looked up from reference TRBV5-4 and TRBJ2-3): ETGVTQSPTHLIKTRGQQVTLRCSSQSGHNTVSWYQQALGQGPQFIFQYYREEENGRGNFPPRFSGLQFPNYSSELNVNALELDDSALYLCASSLEGDTQYFGPGTRLTVL.

This chain links TRBV11-2 with TRBJ2-5; D is possibly TRBD1 or TRBD2 (6 bases each). Germline assignment: CDR1 SGHAT and CDR2 FQNNGV. This CDR3 contains 16 residues. Trimming removed 1 base at V and 4 bases at J, with 16 bases between. This chain's CDR3 is CASSLVWSEGGETQYF. CDR3 in DNA: TGTGCCAGCAGCTTAGTATGGTCGGAGGGGGGAGAGACCCAGTACTTC. Combining the CDR3 with reference TRBV11-2 and TRBJ2-5 gives the whole variable domain EAGVAQSPRYKIIEKRQSVAFWCNPISGHATLYWYQQILGQGPKLLIQFQNNGVVDDSQLPKDRFSAERLKGVDSTLKIQPAKLEDSAVYLCASSLVWSEGGETQYFGPGTRLLVL.

Concerning this clone itself: Within the sample, other DNA sequences also encode this same CDR3. The CDR3 loop is CASSLGREQYF. CDR3 nucleotides: TGTGCCAGCAGCTTGGGGCGTGAGCAGTACTTC. The chain combines TRBV5-4 with TRBJ2-7; the D is unclear. The V end was cut by 0 bases, the J end by 7 bases, with 5 bases between. CDR3 length: 11 residues. CDR1 and CDR2 (germline): SGHNT, YYREEE (reference sequence).

This chain uses TRBV29-1 with TRBJ1-1, with TRBD1 matching over 7 bases. Germline CDR1 and CDR2: SQVTM and ANQGSEA. The CDR3 contains 12 residues. The junction had 9 bases not matched to a gene; V was cut back by 8 bases and J by 6 bases. DNA for the CDR3: TGCAGCCTCACCGACAGGGTTGCTGAAGCTTTCTTT. Amino acid sequence: CSLTDRVAEAFF.

The sample holds one count of this clone. CDR3 DNA: TGCGCCAGCAGCCCAGCGGAGGGCCACACAGATACGCAGTATTTT. It yields the protein CASSPAEGHTDTQYF. The chain combines TRBV5-1 with TRBJ2-3; TRBD2 is a possible D gene (6 bases). V gave up 4 bases and J gave up 2 bases, with 14 bases separating them. This CDR3 is built from 15 residues. Per germline, CDR1 SGHRS and CDR2 YFSETQ.

The chain links TRBV7-3 to TRBJ2-2; TRBD2 matches 8 bases. CDR1 is SGHTA and CDR2 is FQGTGA in the germline V gene. The CDR3 loop spans 15 amino acids. The trim removed 5 bases at V and 5 bases at J, leaving 7 bases unmatched. CDR3 in amino acids: CASSPGTSVTGELFF. The DNA of the CDR3 is TGTGCCAGCAGCCCAGGGACTAGTGTTACCGGGGAGCTGTTTTTT.

The chain uses TRBV7-2 and TRBJ2-7; the D gene could be TRBD1 or TRBD2 (5 bases each). Per germline, CDR1 SGHTA and CDR2 FQGNSA. The CDR3 spans 15 residues. V gave up 4 bases and J gave up 4 bases, with 17 bases separating them. Here the CDR3 DNA reads TGTGCCAGCAGCTCAAGTGGGACGGACCCGTACGAGCAGTACTTC. This sequence encodes CASSSSGTDPYEQYF.

The chain employs TRBV6-4 and TRBJ1-3, with unresolved D. The CDR3 totals 15 residues. Germline assignment: CDR1 MRHNA and CDR2 SNTAGT. Deletions cut 4 bases from V and 0 bases from J, with 10 bases between. The CDR3 nucleotides are TGTGCCAGCAGTGCTTGGAGCTACTCTGGAAACACCATATATTTT. This translates into CASSAWSYSGNTIYF.